The present T cell receptor (beta chain) was sequenced within a study of response to subunit inactivated influenza vaccine. TCRdb fed the RT-PCR reads into MiXCR, producing one record per CDR3 protein. The table lists approximately 490,000 distinct CDR3 sequences, more than 7% of them singletons, with approximately 14% in the top ten. This clonotype was seen more than once but under ten times. Its antigen is not known. Findings and caveats of the study: Authors suggested each seasonal flu vaccination may recruit only limited numbers of new T cells.

The receptor was isolated from a man aged 50-75 years who received an inactivated influenza vaccine. The sample was PBMCs from blood, taken around 25 months after vaccination.

The CDR3 DNA is TGCAGTGCTAGAGATTGGTCTAATGAAAAACTGTTTTTT. Translated: CSARDWSNEKLFF. The chain uses TRBV20-1 and TRBJ1-4; D call uncertain. CDR1 DFQATT and CDR2 SNEGSKA come from the germline V gene (reference sequence). The CDR3 loop spans 13 amino acids. With 0 bases removed from V and 3 bases from J, the gap between germline ends came to 5 bases.